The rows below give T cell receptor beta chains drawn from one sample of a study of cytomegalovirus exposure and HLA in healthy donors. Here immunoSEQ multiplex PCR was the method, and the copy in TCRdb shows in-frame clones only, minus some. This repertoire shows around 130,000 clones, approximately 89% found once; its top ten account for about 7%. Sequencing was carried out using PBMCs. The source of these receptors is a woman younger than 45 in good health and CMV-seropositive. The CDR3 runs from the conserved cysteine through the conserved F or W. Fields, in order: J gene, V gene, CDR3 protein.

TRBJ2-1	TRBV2	CASRELSYNEQFF
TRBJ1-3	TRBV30	CAWVGGPGNTIYF
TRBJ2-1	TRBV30	CAWCPPGLGSYNEQFF
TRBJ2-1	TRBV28	CASRRYNEQFF
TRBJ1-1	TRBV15	CATSSSVNTEAFF
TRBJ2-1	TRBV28	CASSLEQGTYNEQFF
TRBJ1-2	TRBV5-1	CASSFGTGEGYTF
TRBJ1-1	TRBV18	CASSPQANTEAFF
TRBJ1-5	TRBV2	CASSGTGGRGQPQHF
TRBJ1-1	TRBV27	CASRRAGAITEAFF
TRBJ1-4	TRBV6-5	CASSYMGQGGEKLFF
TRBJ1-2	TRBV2	CASNRELNYGYTF
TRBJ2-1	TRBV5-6	CASRSGLAGFNEQFF